This T cell receptor beta chain came from a study of a mutant IDH1 vaccine in newly diagnosed glioma (dated by TCRdb to the early 2020s). Concerning the study at large: Of the 25 to 40 patients who were treated, 62.5% were male and approximately 40% were female, and the mean age was around 40 years. Prior to enrollment, patients had been given standard therapy consisting of radiotherapy alone, temozolomide alone, or radiochemotherapy with temozolomide, with the combination given to most patients. Peripheral blood samples were drawn at six visits, namely V03 (baseline), V05, V07, V10, V12 and V13. For exploratory analyses, some 24 treated patients had longitudinal TCRB deep sequencing done wherever samples were available. Results and caveats for the whole study, not just this receptor: Vaccine-induced immune responses across multiple MHC alleles were detected in 90% to 95% of patients. Changes in the top peripheral T cell clonotypes picked up by TCRB sequencing did not appear to be linked to pseudoprogression. According to the authors, sample limitations meant that analyses of patient blood samples could not be reproduced. Availability determined which PBMC samples were chosen for TCRB deep sequencing.

Details on this clone: The antigen this receptor binds is unknown. No quality values exist for individual bases; no much larger clone is one base distant.

Library construction relied on the immunoSEQ multiplex PCR assay. Rearranged TCR beta chain sequences were amplified with the hsTCRB Kit following the manufacturer's protocol. An Illumina MiSeq was used to sequence the TCRB libraries. From the authors' description of their analysis: Demultiplexing, trimming and gene mapping were performed with the kit vendor's proprietary platform. The source is immuneACCESS, and TCRdb retained only in-frame sequences with V and J called. Part of the clones is not carried over; for the studies checked, unresolved V genes explain less than half of this, and the remainder is unexplained. The DNA gave D and trimming, while V, J and clone size come from that table. The sample table records nearly 50,000 clones; 86% of these occur just once. Together, the top ten hold 2% to 3% of the sample. Taken with the paper, the label for time point translates to: baseline, week 1 (first vaccination visit). Sample treatment or condition, as interpreted from the label and publication: pre-vaccination baseline after standard-of-care therapy. Donors had newly diagnosed WHO grade 3 or 4 IDH1-mutant astrocytomas with loss of nuclear ATRX. The samples were drawn from NOA16, a multicentre, single-arm, open-label phase I trial in Germany that tested a mutant IDH1 peptide vaccine in humans for the first time. For immunogenicity testing, the blood drawn at visit V03 was used as the baseline sample. Genomic DNA for TCRB sequencing was extracted from EDTA blood using the DNeasy Blood and Tissue Kit.

The CDR3 starts with the cysteine, ends with the phenylalanine, and has 14 residues. Left in the record is the CDR3 DNA by itself, 42 bases read in frame from the first base. For CDR1 and CDR2, the germline V gene lists MNHEY and SVGAGI. The germline ends are 11 bases apart after V is trimmed by 2 bases and J by 3 bases. The TCR originated in a middle-aged man with glioma. The receptor chain draws on TRBV6-5 and TRBJ2-7; TRBD1 is a weak D gene call, 6 bases matching. Sequencing was performed on PBMCs, taken from a glioma patient treated with radiotherapy, temozolomide or both. The nucleotides are TGTGCCAGCAGTTACAAACAGGGTGGCTACGAGCAGTACTTC. This is translated as CASSYKQGGYEQYF.